Here is one T cell receptor (beta chain) with its context. Its antigen is still unknown. Together with a sample-barcoded 5' primer, a J-beta primer mix was included in a second PCR lasting about 6 to 11 cycles. Each TCR beta cDNA got a 12-nucleotide random molecular identifier. TCRdb ran MiXCR on the 5' RACE reads and lists one entry per CDR3 protein. The data hold around 650,000 distinct CDR3 sequences, with less than 45% observed a single time. These data originate in a study of blood T cells in healthy people across ages. Findings and limits, study-wide: Naive T cell percentage showed a strong correlation with the diversity of TCR beta.

Germline lookup yields CDR1 SEHNR and CDR2 FQNEAQ (reference sequence). This CDR3 is 15 amino acids long. V was pared by 5 bases and J by 5 bases, with 4 bases of the junction left unmatched. J is TRBJ2-1 and V is TRBV7-9; 12 bases fit TRBD2. The specimen was blood. The TCR sequence derives from a man at least 80 years old in good health. CDR3 amino acids: CASSVGLAGHNEQFF. CDR3 bases: TGTGCCAGCAGCGTCGGACTAGCGGGGCACAATGAGCAGTTCTTC.